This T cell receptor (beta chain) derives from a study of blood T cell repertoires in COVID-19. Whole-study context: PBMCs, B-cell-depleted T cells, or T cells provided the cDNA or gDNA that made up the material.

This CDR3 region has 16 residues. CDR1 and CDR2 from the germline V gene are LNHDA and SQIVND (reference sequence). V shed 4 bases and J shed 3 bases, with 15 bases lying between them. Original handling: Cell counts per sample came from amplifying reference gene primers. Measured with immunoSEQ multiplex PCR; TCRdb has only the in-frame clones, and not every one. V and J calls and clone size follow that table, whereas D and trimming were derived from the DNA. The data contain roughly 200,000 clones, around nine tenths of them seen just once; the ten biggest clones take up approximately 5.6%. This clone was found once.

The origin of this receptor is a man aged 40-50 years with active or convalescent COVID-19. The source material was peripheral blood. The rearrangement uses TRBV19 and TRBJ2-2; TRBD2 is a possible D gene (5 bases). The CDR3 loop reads CASSRVFGLDTGELFF. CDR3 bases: TGTGCCAGTAGTAGGGTTTTTGGACTCGACACCGGGGAGCTGTTTTTT.